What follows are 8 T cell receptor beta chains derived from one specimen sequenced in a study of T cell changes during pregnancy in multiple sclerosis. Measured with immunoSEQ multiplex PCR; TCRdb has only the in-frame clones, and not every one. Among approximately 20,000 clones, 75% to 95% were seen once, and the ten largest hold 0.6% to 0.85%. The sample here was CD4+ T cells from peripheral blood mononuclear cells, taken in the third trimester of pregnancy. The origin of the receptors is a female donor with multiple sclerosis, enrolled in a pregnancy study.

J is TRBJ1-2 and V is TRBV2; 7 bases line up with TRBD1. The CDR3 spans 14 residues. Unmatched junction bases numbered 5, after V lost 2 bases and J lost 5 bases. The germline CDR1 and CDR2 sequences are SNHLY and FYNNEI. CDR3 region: CASSEQGVGYGYTF. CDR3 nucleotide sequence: TGTGCCAGCAGTGAACAGGGGGTAGGATATGGCTACACCTTC. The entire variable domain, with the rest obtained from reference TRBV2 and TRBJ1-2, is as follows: EPEVTQTPSHQVTQMGQEVILRCVPISNHLYFYWYRQILGQKVEFLVSFYNNEISEKSEIFDDQFSVERPDGSNFTLKIRSTKLEDSAMYFCASSEQGVGYGYTFGSGTRLTVV.

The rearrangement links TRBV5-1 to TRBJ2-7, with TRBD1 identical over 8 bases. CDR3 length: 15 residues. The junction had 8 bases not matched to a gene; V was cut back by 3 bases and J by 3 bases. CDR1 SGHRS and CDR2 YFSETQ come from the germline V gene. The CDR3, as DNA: TGCGCCAGCAGCTCCTTGGGCAGGGGGCTCTACGAGCAGTACTTC. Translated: CASSSLGRGLYEQYF.

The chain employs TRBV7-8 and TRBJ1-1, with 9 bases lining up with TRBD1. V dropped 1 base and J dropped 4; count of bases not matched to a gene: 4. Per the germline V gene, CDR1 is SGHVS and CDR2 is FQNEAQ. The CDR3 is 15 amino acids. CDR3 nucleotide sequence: TGTGCCAGCAGCTTAGTACAGGGGGCAGGCACTGAAGCTTTCTTT. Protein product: CASSLVQGAGTEAFF.

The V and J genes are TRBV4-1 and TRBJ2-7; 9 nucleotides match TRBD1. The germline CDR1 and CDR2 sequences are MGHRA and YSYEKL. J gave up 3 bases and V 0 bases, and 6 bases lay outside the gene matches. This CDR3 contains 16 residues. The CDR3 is CASSQDRTGVRYEQYF. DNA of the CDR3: TGCGCCAGCAGCCAAGACCGGACAGGGGTCCGCTACGAGCAGTACTTC.

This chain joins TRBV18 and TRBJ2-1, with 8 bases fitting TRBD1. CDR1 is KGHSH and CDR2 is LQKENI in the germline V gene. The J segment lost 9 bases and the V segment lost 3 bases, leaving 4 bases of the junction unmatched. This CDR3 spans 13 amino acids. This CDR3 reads CASSPDRAGEQFF. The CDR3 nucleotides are TGTGCCAGCTCACCGGACAGGGCCGGTGAGCAGTTCTTC. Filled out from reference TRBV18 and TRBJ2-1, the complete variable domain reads NAGVMQNPRHLVRRRGQEARLRCSPMKGHSHVYWYRQLPEEGLKFMVYLQKENIIDESGMPKERFSAEFPKEGPSILRIQQVVRGDSAAYFCASSPDRAGEQFFGPGTRLTVL.

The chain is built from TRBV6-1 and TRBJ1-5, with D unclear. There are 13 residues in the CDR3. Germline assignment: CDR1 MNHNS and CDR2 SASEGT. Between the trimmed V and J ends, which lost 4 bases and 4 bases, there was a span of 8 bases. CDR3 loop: CASSALPNQPQHF. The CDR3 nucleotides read TGTGCCAGCAGTGCACTACCGAATCAGCCCCAGCATTTT.

This CDR3 is CASSFLTATEAFF. CDR3 nucleotides: TGTGCCAGCAGCTTCTTGACAGCCACTGAAGCTTTCTTT. The chain links TRBV7-9 to TRBJ1-1; a possible D gene is TRBD1 (5 bases). V lost 3 bases and J lost 4, with 9 bases in between. This CDR3 has 13 amino acids. CDR1 is SEHNR and CDR2 is FQNEAQ in the germline V gene (reference sequence).

CDR3 in DNA: TGTGCCAGCAGCTTATCAGGTCCCAATTCACCCCTCCACTTT. Amino acids: CASSLSGPNSPLHF. The chain is built from TRBV7-3 and TRBJ1-6; D not resolved. The CDR3 covers 14 residues. The V end was cut by 2 bases, the J end by 7 bases, with 9 bases between. CDR1 and CDR2 (germline): SGHTA, FQGTGA. The variable domain in full, with the rest retrieved from reference TRBV7-3 and TRBJ1-6, is GAGVSQTPSNKVTEKGKYVELRCDPISGHTALYWYRQSLGQGPEFLIYFQGTGAADDSGLPNDRFFAVRPEGSVSTLKIQRTERGDSAVYLCASSLSGPNSPLHFGNGTRLTVT.